Shown below are 25 T cell receptor beta chains from a single sample sequenced in a study of blood T cells in healthy people across ages. A second PCR, run for 7 to 11 cycles, used a sample-barcoded 5' primer plus a J-beta primer mix. TCRdb analysed the 5' RACE reads with MiXCR anew, one entry per CDR3 protein. Among approximately 900,000 distinct CDR3 sequences listed, 25% to 35% were seen once. The same sample was also studied in work on T cells of mothers and their children.

Sequenced sample: blood. These receptors were collected from a woman between 35 and 50 years old in good health.

This clonotype was found a few times. The chain joins TRBV3-1 to TRBJ2-1; TRBD2 matches at 8 bases. CDR1 and CDR2 (germline): LGHDT, YNNKEL (reference sequence). Trimming took 0 bases from V and 2 from J; bases not matched to a gene: 6. The CDR3 contains 17 residues. This chain's CDR3 is CASSQDGSSGAYNEQFF. CDR3 bases: TGTGCCAGCAGCCAAGATGGTAGTAGCGGGGCCTACAATGAGCAGTTCTTC.

This clonotype is a singleton in its sample. The rearrangement uses TRBV12-3 or TRBV12-4 and TRBJ2-7, with D unclear. The CDR3 covers 11 residues. V was clipped by 3 bases and J by 9 bases, with 9 bases between them. DNA of the CDR3: TGTGCCAGCAGTTTCGGTGAGCGGCAGTACTTC. Its protein product is CASSFGERQYF.

This clonotype appeared a few times. CDR3 DNA sequence: TGTGCCACCAGTGAACCCGACAGGGCTAAGACCCAGTACTTC. Amino acid sequence: CATSEPDRAKTQYF. V and J are TRBV24-1 and TRBJ2-5; 7 bases are shared with TRBD1. The V gene end was trimmed by 4 bases and the J gene end by 6 bases; junction bases not matched to a gene: 7. CDR3 length equals 14 residues. Germline-derived CDR1 and CDR2 are KGHDR and SFDVKD.

The chain recombines TRBV12-3 or TRBV12-4 with TRBJ1-5; 7 nucleotides align to TRBD1. The CDR3 consists of 15 residues. J lost 1 base, V lost 2 bases, and 2 bases had no gene match. Written as DNA, the CDR3 is TGTGCCAGCAGTTTATACAGGGGAAGCAATCAGCCCCAGCATTTT. Translated: CASSLYRGSNQPQHF.

The rearrangement uses TRBV7-2 and TRBJ1-6; weak D call: TRBD1 (5 bases). CDR1 is SGHTA and CDR2 is FQGNSA in the germline V gene. Trimming cost V 5 bases and J 6 bases, with 14 bases left between them. This CDR3 has 15 amino acids. The CDR3 here is CASSPWGTSNSPLHF. DNA of the CDR3: TGTGCCAGCAGCCCGTGGGGGACTTCTAATTCACCCCTCCACTTT.

Comment on this clonotype: The junction does not match germline at one end; this may be a read error. The V and J genes are TRBV20-1 and TRBJ1-5, with a possible D match to TRBD1 (6 bases). CDR1 and CDR2 from the germline V gene are DFQATT and SNEGSKA (reference sequence). The length of the CDR3 is 15 residues. CDR3 sequence (DNA): TGCAGTGCAATAGATTGGGGGCAGATGAATCAGCCCCGGCATTTT. It encodes CSAIDWGQMNQPRHF.

This clonotype turned up a few times. This sequence joins TRBV6-6 and TRBJ1-6; 8 bases map to TRBD1. The junction had 6 bases not matched to a gene; V was cut back by 10 bases and J by 7 bases. This CDR3 has 13 residues. Germline CDR1 reads MNHNY; CDR2 reads SVGAGI (reference sequence). The chain's CDR3 is CAIRDRSNSPLHF. CDR3 coding DNA: TGTGCCATCCGGGACAGGAGCAATTCACCCCTCCACTTT.

This clonotype was observed a few times. The rearrangement uses TRBV29-1 and TRBJ2-1, with 7 bases that match TRBD1. CDR1 and CDR2 from the germline V gene are SQVTM and ANQGSEA. The CDR3 consists of 14 residues. The V and J ends lost 4 bases and 8 bases, in that order; junction bases with no gene match: 11. In nucleotides, the CDR3 is TGCAGCGTTGTGGGACAGACAAGAGGCGATGAGCAGTTCTTC. Its protein is CSVVGQTRGDEQFF.

V usage is TRBV7-2 and J usage is TRBJ2-1; 8 bases are shared with TRBD2. The CDR3 sequence is 12 residues long. Trimming at V came to 4 bases and at J to 10 bases, leaving 3 bases not matched to a gene. CDR1 SGHTA and CDR2 FQGNSA come from the germline V gene. In DNA, the CDR3 is TGTGCCAGCAGCTCCATAGCGGGGGAGCAGTTCTTC. Translating it yields CASSSIAGEQFF.

The V call is TRBV5-1, the J call TRBJ1-4; 8 nucleotides agree with TRBD1. V lost 2 bases and J lost 4; bases outside the gene matches: 4. Germline CDR1 is SGHRS and CDR2 is YFSETQ. CDR3 length: 15 amino acids. CDR3 in DNA: TGCGCCAGCAGCTTTACAGGGGGTTTTAATGAAAAACTGTTTTTT. Its translation is CASSFTGGFNEKLFF.

This clonotype has only a few counts. The rearrangement joins TRBV7-6 to TRBJ1-5; no firm D call. The CDR3 is 14 amino acids. Per the germline V gene, CDR1 is SGHVS and CDR2 is FNYEAQ. The V end was cut by 0 bases, the J end by 4 bases, with 7 bases between. CDR3 sequence: CASSLAKGNQPQHF. CDR3 nucleotides: TGTGCCAGCAGCTTAGCTAAAGGGAATCAGCCCCAGCATTTT.

The rearrangement uses TRBV10-3 and TRBJ1-1, with 7 bases aligning to TRBD1. The CDR3 length is 13 residues. The J segment lost 7 bases and the V segment lost 6 bases, leaving 8 bases of the junction unmatched. Germline loops: CDR1 ENHRY, CDR2 SYGVKD. CDR3 sequence reads: CAISTGTAFEAFF. CDR3 nucleotide sequence: TGTGCCATCAGCACCGGGACAGCATTTGAAGCTTTCTTT.

The CDR3, as DNA: TGCGCCAGCAACAAAGACGGACAGGGCGGGTACTTCGACTATGGCTACACCTTC. It yields the protein CASNKDGQGGYFDYGYTF. The chain recombines TRBV5-1 with TRBJ1-2, with TRBD1 matching over 8 bases. The ends lost 6 bases at V and 3 bases at J; junction bases unmatched: 19. The CDR3 extends over 18 amino acids. Germline lookup yields CDR1 SGHRS and CDR2 YFSETQ.

This clonotype was counted ten times or more. This chain joins TRBV7-2 and TRBJ2-7, with D possibly matching TRBD1 (5 bases). The germline V gene has CDR1 SGHTA and CDR2 FQGNSA. The CDR3 runs 14 residues. With 2 bases removed from V and 3 bases from J, the gap between germline ends came to 11 bases. DNA for the CDR3: TGTGCCAGCAGCTTATTTGGGCAGGGCTACGAGCAGTACTTC. Translating it yields CASSLFGQGYEQYF.

The gene calls are TRBV7-9 and TRBJ1-2, with 9 bases lining up with TRBD1. The CDR3 runs to 15 residues. The germline V gene encodes CDR1 SEHNR and CDR2 FQNEAQ (reference sequence). The trim removed 5 bases at V and 5 bases at J, leaving 9 bases unmatched. This chain's CDR3 is CASSPRDRESYGYTF. The CDR3, as DNA: TGTGCCAGCAGCCCAAGGGACAGGGAGAGTTATGGCTACACCTTC. Complete variable domain (other parts from reference TRBV7-9 and TRBJ1-2): DTGVSQNPRHKITKRGQNVTFRCDPISEHNRLYWYRQTLGQGPEFLTYFQNEAQLEKSRLLSDRFSAERPKGSFSTLEIQRTEQGDSAMYLCASSPRDRESYGYTFGSGTRLTVV.

The sample holds a few counts of this clonotype. The chain combines TRBV9 with TRBJ2-1; 12 nucleotides agree with TRBD2. Per the germline V gene, CDR1 is SGDLS and CDR2 is YYNGEE. V trimming: 4 bases; J trimming: 7 bases; junction bases outside the gene matches: 9. This CDR3 is 16 amino acids long. CDR3 protein: CASSSLAGGPWNEQFF. The CDR3 DNA is TGTGCCAGCAGCTCCCTAGCGGGGGGGCCGTGGAATGAGCAGTTCTTC.

This clonotype was seen repeatedly, ten times or more. The chain links TRBV28 to TRBJ2-7, with 11 positions matching TRBD1. CDR1 and CDR2 from the germline V gene are MDHEN and SYDVKM. The CDR3 sequence is 15 residues long. V lost 2 bases, J lost 5 bases, and 5 bases stayed unmatched. The chain's CDR3 is CASSLGGQGGDEQYF. CDR3 nucleotides: TGTGCCAGCAGTTTAGGGGGACAGGGGGGAGACGAGCAGTACTTC.

This clonotype was observed once. This chain joins TRBV3-1 and TRBJ2-5, with 12 positions matching TRBD2. Germline loops: CDR1 LGHDT, CDR2 YNNKEL (reference sequence). This CDR3 region has 16 residues. J lost 2 bases, V lost 5 bases, and 6 bases had no gene match. CDR3 DNA sequence: TGTGCCAGCAGCGCTAGCGGGGGGGCCGCTCAAGAGACCCAGTACTTC. Translation: CASSASGGAAQETQYF.

This clonotype was counted many times. The V call is TRBV12-3 or TRBV12-4, the J call TRBJ2-1, with TRBD2 matching over 11 bases. This CDR3 spans 15 amino acids. J lost 10 bases, V lost 5 bases, and 10 bases had no gene match. DNA of the CDR3: TGTGCCAGCAGTCCCGGTAGCGGGGGGGCCCAAGAGCAGTTCTTC. Its protein is CASSPGSGGAQEQFF.

The genes are TRBV30 and TRBJ2-2; D is possibly TRBD2 (5 bases). This CDR3 has 15 amino acids. V was clipped by 0 bases and J by 2 bases, with 10 bases between them. Germline CDR1 and CDR2: GTSNPN and SVGIG (reference sequence). The CDR3 DNA follows: TGTGCCTGGAGTGTACCGGGGAGTAACACCGGGGAGCTGTTTTTT. Translated, it gives CAWSVPGSNTGELFF.

The J gene is TRBJ1-2, the V gene TRBV29-1; D gene unclear. The germline V gene has CDR1 SQVTM and CDR2 ANQGSEA. The CDR3 runs to 12 residues. Trimming stripped 0 bases from V and 4 bases from J, with 6 bases between. The CDR3 region is CSVEEAIYGYTF. CDR3 DNA sequence: TGCAGCGTTGAAGAGGCCATCTATGGCTACACCTTC.

This clonotype was seen only a few times. The chain recombines TRBV18 with TRBJ2-1, with D perhaps TRBD1 (6 bases). Per germline, CDR1 KGHSH and CDR2 LQKENI. Trimming took off 2 bases at V and 7 bases at J, with 15 bases between the two ends. CDR3 size: 15 residues. CDR3 residues: CASSPSTGSANEQFF. The CDR3 coding sequence is TGTGCCAGCTCACCAAGTACAGGGAGTGCAAATGAGCAGTTCTTC.

The chain uses TRBV6-6 and TRBJ2-7; D is ambiguous. Germline CDR1 reads MNHNY; CDR2 reads SVGAGI (reference sequence). V dropped 2 bases and J dropped 2 bases, with 7 bases sitting between them. This CDR3 region has 13 residues. CDR3 region: CASSYRSPYEQYF. CDR3 bases: TGTGCCAGCAGTTACAGGAGCCCCTACGAGCAGTACTTC.

V is TRBV30 and J is TRBJ2-1, with D possibly matching TRBD2 (6 bases). The CDR3 covers 13 residues. Per germline, CDR1 GTSNPN and CDR2 SVGIG (reference sequence). Trimming took off 8 bases at V and 0 bases at J, with 11 bases between the two ends. CDR3 nucleotides: TGTGCCCGGGGGACGAGCTCCTACAATGAGCAGTTCTTC. Its protein is CARGTSSYNEQFF.

The genes are TRBV5-1 and TRBJ2-3; tentatively, D is TRBD2 (5 bases). Trimming removed 1 base at V and 4 bases at J, with 13 bases between. The germline V gene has CDR1 SGHRS and CDR2 YFSETQ. The CDR3 runs 15 residues. DNA for the CDR3: TGCGCCAGCAGCTTGTACGGGGATGGGGCAGATACGCAGTATTTT. Translation gives CASSLYGDGADTQYF. The full variable domain, rest sourced from reference TRBV5-1 and TRBJ2-3, is KAGVTQTPRYLIKTRGQQVTLSCSPISGHRSVSWYQQTPGQGLQFLFEYFSETQRNKGNFPGRFSGRQFSNSRSEMNVSTLELGDSALYLCASSLYGDGADTQYFGPGTRLTVL.